A single sample is the source of the 27 T cell receptor beta chains below, sequenced in a study of beta chain features in type 1 diabetes. Every isolated RNA sample was fully reverse transcribed, so sequencing captured expressed TCRB transcripts. Sequencing was performed with immunoSEQ multiplex PCR; in TCRdb, only in-frame clones are kept and a portion is missing. This sample yields about 340,000 clones, of which around 9.7% are seen a single time; approximately 1% belongs to the top ten. Their antigen targets remain unknown. General study points: Type 1 diabetes patients had TCRB CDR3s that were shorter (moderately but significantly so) in all four CD4+ subsets.

Material: central memory CD4+ T cells from blood. These receptors were obtained from a man aged 30-40 years with type 1 diabetes.

For this clone: At the DNA level, this CDR3 is encoded by other sequences in the same sample as well. This chain links TRBV7-2 with TRBJ2-5; D might be TRBD1 or TRBD2, each matching 5 bases. The length of the CDR3 is 14 residues. Trimming pared 3 bases from V and 1 base from J, leaving 9 bases between. Germline lookup yields CDR1 SGHTA and CDR2 FQGNSA. CDR3 coding DNA: TGTGCCAGCAGCTTCGGGACCATCCAAGAGACCCAGTACTTC. Protein sequence: CASSFGTIQETQYF.

The rearrangement links TRBV2 to TRBJ1-6; a possible D gene is TRBD1 (5 bases). Germline CDR1 SNHLY, CDR2 FYNNEI. The V and J ends lost 3 bases and 10 bases respectively, with 10 bases between them. This CDR3 contains 13 residues. DNA of the CDR3: TGTGCCAGCAGTGACAGGGTACGGTCACCCCTCCACTTT. It specifies CASSDRVRSPLHF.

This clone occurred a few times. The chain couples TRBV5-1 to TRBJ2-5; 9 bases line up with TRBD2. Germline CDR1 is SGHRS and CDR2 is YFSETQ. Germline trimming cut 3 bases from V and 5 bases from J; bases unmatched to any gene: 8. This CDR3 spans 15 amino acids. CDR3 bases: TGCGCCAGCAGCTCCCTCAGCGGGGGGAGCGAGACCCAGTACTTC. This gives the protein CASSSLSGGSETQYF. The full variable domain, in which reference TRBV5-1 and TRBJ2-5 provide the parts outside the CDR3, is KAGVTQTPRYLIKTRGQQVTLSCSPISGHRSVSWYQQTPGQGLQFLFEYFSETQRNKGNFPGRFSGRQFSNSRSEMNVSTLELGDSALYLCASSSLSGGSETQYFGPGTRLLVL.

The chain has TRBV12-5 and TRBJ2-1; D is unclear. V lost 5 bases to trimming and J lost 9 bases, with 8 bases between them. The CDR3 has 11 amino acids. CDR1 is LGHNT, CDR2 FRNRAP, per germline. CDR3 sequence reads: CASGLKLEQFF. DNA of the CDR3: TGTGCTAGTGGTCTGAAGCTTGAGCAGTTCTTC.

This clone was picked up a small number of times. This chain uses TRBV7-9 with TRBJ2-5, with 10 bases fitting TRBD1. V shed 4 bases, J shed 5 bases, and the junction held 10 bases outside the gene matches. The CDR3 consists of 16 residues. From germline, CDR1 is SEHNR and CDR2 FQNEAQ (reference sequence). The CDR3: CASSSTSTGGGETQYF. In DNA form, the CDR3 reads TGTGCCAGCAGCTCGACTTCGACAGGGGGCGGCGAGACCCAGTACTTC.

The chain uses TRBV5-1 and TRBJ1-6; 7 positions agree with TRBD1. V lost 2 bases to trimming and J lost 9 bases; unmatched junction nucleotides: 2. Germline CDR1 is SGHRS and CDR2 is YFSETQ. The CDR3 extends over 13 amino acids. Written as DNA, the CDR3 is TGCGCCAGCAGCTTAAACAGGGGTTCACCCCTCCACTTT. It encodes CASSLNRGSPLHF.

The V gene is TRBV5-1, the J gene TRBJ1-1, with D possibly TRBD1 on 5 matching bases. The CDR3 is made up of 13 amino acids. Germline V lookup: CDR1 SGHRS, CDR2 YFSETQ. V gave up 4 bases and J gave up 7 bases, with 14 bases separating them. Here the CDR3 reads CASSLLGGDEAFF. The CDR3 DNA reads as TGCGCCAGCAGCCTGCTAGGAGGGGATGAAGCTTTCTTT.

In this sample, this clone turned up a few times. V usage is TRBV9 and J usage is TRBJ2-2; tentatively, D is TRBD1 or TRBD2 (7 bases each). The CDR3 is made up of 16 amino acids. Germline CDR1 reads SGDLS; CDR2 reads YYNGEE. Trimming took 3 bases from V and 3 from J, leaving 15 bases between them. CDR3 bases: TGTGCCAGCAGCGGCAGACAGGGAGGGTACACCGGGGAGCTGTTTTTT. This gives the protein CASSGRQGGYTGELFF. Full variable domain (rest looked up from reference TRBV9 and TRBJ2-2): DSGVTQTPKHLITATGQRVTLRCSPRSGDLSVYWYQQSLDQGLQFLIQYYNGEERAKGNILERFSAQQFPDLHSELNLSSLELGDSALYFCASSGRQGGYTGELFFGEGSRLTVL.

The rearrangement links TRBV7-9 to TRBJ2-4, with 9 bases aligning to TRBD1. V shed 0 bases and J 8 bases; nucleotides not matched to a gene: 5. The CDR3 contains 15 residues. Germline CDR1 is SEHNR and CDR2 is FQNEAQ (reference sequence). CDR3 region: CASSLAETGGDIQYF. The CDR3 DNA reads as TGTGCCAGCAGCTTAGCCGAGACAGGGGGAGACATTCAGTACTTC. Supplemented by reference TRBV7-9 and TRBJ2-4, the full variable domain reads DTGVSQNPRHKITKRGQNVTFRCDPISEHNRLYWYRQTLGQGPEFLTYFQNEAQLEKSRLLSDRFSAERPKGSFSTLEIQRTEQGDSAMYLCASSLAETGGDIQYFGAGTRLSVL.

This clone was counted many times. Other nucleotide sequences from this sample produce the same CDR3. The chain links TRBV2 to TRBJ2-5, with no clear D. The V end was cut by 1 base, the J end by 6 bases, with 0 bases between. In germline, CDR1 is SNHLY, CDR2 FYNNEI. There are 10 residues in the CDR3. This CDR3 is CASSEETQYF. As DNA, the CDR3 is TGTGCCAGCAGTGAAGAGACCCAGTACTTC. Full variable domain (outside the CDR3, taken from reference TRBV2 and TRBJ2-5): EPEVTQTPSHQVTQMGQEVILRCVPISNHLYFYWYRQILGQKVEFLVSFYNNEISEKSEIFDDQFSVERPDGSNFTLKIRSTKLEDSAMYFCASSEETQYFGPGTRLLVL.

This chain uses TRBV30 with TRBJ2-3; D assignment may be TRBD1 or TRBD2 (5 bases each). In germline, CDR1 is GTSNPN, CDR2 SVGIG (reference sequence). The CDR3 covers 14 residues. V was cut by 3 bases and J by 2 bases, with 12 bases left in between. This CDR3 reads CAWSAGATTDTQYF. The DNA for the CDR3 is TGTGCCTGGAGCGCCGGGGCCACCACAGATACGCAGTATTTT.

The V call is TRBV7-2, the J call TRBJ1-2; possibly TRBD1 for D (6 bases). This CDR3 comprises 14 residues. The germline V and J ends were trimmed by 1 base and 3 bases, with 9 bases remaining between them. CDR1 is SGHTA, CDR2 FQGNSA, per germline. CDR3 in amino acids: CASSLVSGDYGYTF. The CDR3 DNA follows: TGTGCCAGCAGCTTAGTATCAGGGGACTATGGCTACACCTTC.

V usage is TRBV12-5 and J usage is TRBJ1-2; 9 positions agree with TRBD1. Germline V gene data show CDR1 as LGHNT and CDR2 as FRNRAP. Trimming removed 6 bases from V and 8 bases from J; junction bases left unmatched: 10. This CDR3 has 14 amino acids. The CDR3 protein is CASGLGTGNRGYTF. The CDR3, as DNA: TGTGCTAGTGGACTTGGGACAGGGAATAGAGGCTACACCTTC.

The chain joins TRBV4-1 to TRBJ1-2; possibly TRBD1 for D (5 bases). The length of the CDR3 is 16 residues. Germline values: CDR1 MGHRA, CDR2 YSYEKL. Trimming took 0 bases from V and 4 from J, leaving 15 bases between them. CDR3 loop: CASSQDPRRTFYGYTF. CDR3 DNA sequence: TGCGCCAGCAGCCAAGACCCGAGGCGGACATTCTATGGCTACACCTTC.

The chain employs TRBV18 and TRBJ2-2, with TRBD1 matching 9 bases. Germline V CDR1 and CDR2: KGHSH, LQKENI. V shed 4 bases, J shed 1 base, and the junction held 1 base outside the gene matches. The CDR3 has 15 residues. Here the CDR3 reads CASSQGQGNTGELFF. In DNA, the CDR3 is TGTGCCAGCTCACAGGGACAGGGGAACACCGGGGAGCTGTTTTTT. The full variable domain, in which reference TRBV18 and TRBJ2-2 provide the parts outside the CDR3, is NAGVMQNPRHLVRRRGQEARLRCSPMKGHSHVYWYRQLPEEGLKFMVYLQKENIIDESGMPKERFSAEFPKEGPSILRIQQVVRGDSAAYFCASSQGQGNTGELFFGEGSRLTVL.

There are a few counts of this clone. This chain links TRBV28 with TRBJ1-2; no firm D call. The V gene's germline CDR1 is MDHEN and CDR2 SYDVKM. Trimming shortened V by 10 bases and J by 8 bases, and 23 bases separated the two germline ends. The CDR3 has 14 residues. The CDR3, as DNA: TGTGCCACCCACGGCAGCCTTCGATCCCCCGGCTACACCTTC. This translates into CATHGSLRSPGYTF.

This clone has just a few counts. The V gene is TRBV18, the J gene TRBJ1-5; a possible D gene is TRBD1 (6 bases). CDR3 size: 16 residues. V lost 3 bases, J lost 0 bases, and 12 bases lay in between. Per the germline V gene, CDR1 is KGHSH and CDR2 is LQKENI. The CDR3: CASSPQGHGSNQPQHF. CDR3 nucleotide sequence: TGTGCCAGCTCACCCCAGGGACATGGTAGCAATCAGCCCCAGCATTTT.

V is TRBV7-9 and J is TRBJ2-5, with TRBD2 identical over 7 bases. The germline CDR1 and CDR2 sequences are SEHNR and FQNEAQ (reference sequence). CDR3 size: 15 residues. The V and J ends lost 5 bases and 1 base, in that order; junction bases with no gene match: 7. CDR3 sequence (DNA): TGTGCCAGCAGCCCGGAGGGCGGGAGCCAAGAGACCCAGTACTTC. Its translation: CASSPEGGSQETQYF.

This chain connects TRBV5-6 to TRBJ1-1, with D possibly matching TRBD1 (6 bases). The CDR3 loop spans 15 amino acids. The V end was cut by 0 bases, the J end by 1 base, with 10 bases between. CDR1 is SGHDT, CDR2 YYEEEE, per germline. The CDR3 reads CASSLVGGANTEAFF. In DNA, the CDR3 is TGTGCCAGCAGCTTGGTTGGGGGCGCGAACACTGAAGCTTTCTTT.

This chain joins TRBV7-2 and TRBJ1-6; 8 nucleotides match TRBD1. The germline gives CDR1 SGHTA, CDR2 FQGNSA. Losses at the gene ends were 5 bases for V and 6 bases for J; bases not matched to a gene: 6. CDR3 length: 15 residues. The CDR3 region is CASSIGQGINSPLHF. CDR3 DNA: TGTGCCAGCAGCATAGGACAGGGAATTAATTCACCCCTCCACTTT.

This clone was recorded a few times. Relative to the germline gene, one junction end is altered; a read error may explain this. The chain has TRBV14 and TRBJ2-1; D remains unclear. Per the germline V gene, CDR1 is SGHDN and CDR2 is FVKESK. This CDR3 contains 11 residues. CDR3 in amino acids: CASSQDSVRLF. The CDR3 DNA sequence: TGTGCCAGCAGCCAAGACTCAGTGCGGCTCTTC.

This clone occurred a few times. The chain recombines TRBV10-2 with TRBJ1-1, with TRBD1 matching over 10 bases. This CDR3 has 16 residues. Trimming at V came to 3 bases and at J to 4 bases, leaving 8 bases not matched to a gene. Germline V lookup: CDR1 WSHSY, CDR2 SAAADI. CDR3 coding DNA: TGCGCCAGCAGTGATGGGACAGGGGTGGGGAGCACTGAAGCTTTCTTT. It codes for CASSDGTGVGSTEAFF.

The table lists this clone with a few counts. The chain couples TRBV7-2 to TRBJ1-2; 8 nucleotides line up with TRBD1. The CDR3 runs 19 residues. V shed 1 base and J 2 bases; nucleotides not matched to a gene: 15. Per the germline V gene, CDR1 is SGHTA and CDR2 is FQGNSA. CDR3 residues: CASSLVSGGDLGANYGYTF. CDR3 DNA: TGTGCCAGCAGCTTAGTTTCAGGGGGCGACCTCGGGGCGAACTATGGCTACACCTTC.

The rearrangement joins TRBV9 to TRBJ2-6; no clear D gene. This CDR3 spans 15 amino acids. Trimming shortened V by 0 bases and J by 2 bases, and 6 bases separated the two germline ends. The germline V gene encodes CDR1 SGDLS and CDR2 YYNGEE. The CDR3 sequence: CASSVVGTGANVLTF. CDR3 sequence (DNA): TGTGCCAGCAGCGTAGTGGGGACTGGGGCCAACGTCCTGACTTTC.

V usage is TRBV5-4 and J usage is TRBJ2-5, with a tentative D call TRBD2 (5 bases). Germline values: CDR1 SGHNT, CDR2 YYREEE (reference sequence). The CDR3 is 14 residues long. Trimming shortened V by 4 bases and J by 1 base, and 11 bases separated the two germline ends. This CDR3 is CASSQDSTQETQYF. CDR3 DNA sequence: TGTGCCAGCAGCCAGGACTCGACCCAAGAGACCCAGTACTTC.

This clone was observed a handful of times. Other DNA sequences from this sample encode an identical CDR3 as well. The chain combines TRBV4-1 with TRBJ2-7; TRBD1 matches at 10 bases. Germline V CDR1 and CDR2: MGHRA, YSYEKL. V was pared by 3 bases and J by 4 bases, with 3 bases of the junction left unmatched. The CDR3 covers 14 residues. The chain's CDR3 is CASSQGDRGYEQYF. Here the CDR3 DNA reads TGCGCCAGCAGCCAGGGGGACAGGGGTTACGAGCAGTACTTC.

This chain uses TRBV29-1 with TRBJ1-1; 10 bases fit TRBD1. The germline V gene encodes CDR1 SQVTM and CDR2 ANQGSEA. The CDR3 totals 14 residues. V shed 3 bases, J shed 4 bases, and the junction held 5 bases outside the gene matches. In DNA, the CDR3 is TGCAGCGTTGATAGGGACAGGGGAGGCACTGAAGCTTTCTTT. Translated: CSVDRDRGGTEAFF.